Each of the 24 T cell receptor beta chains below was sequenced from the same sample in a study of technical replicates of blood from a few donors. Clones were read by immunoSEQ multiplex PCR, and TCRdb kept only the in-frame ones, dropping some. Counted here are tens of thousands of clones, approximately 90% occurring once; the ten biggest clones make up around 3.9%. Sequencing input: PBMCs. The receptors shown here come from a human donor in good health. Some clones in this sample may be carry-over from other donors' samples.

This sequence joins TRBV7-9 and TRBJ2-3, with TRBD2 identical over 10 bases. Losses at the gene ends were 2 bases for V and 0 bases for J; bases not matched to a gene: 8. The CDR3 runs 18 residues. The germline V gene encodes CDR1 SEHNR and CDR2 FQNEAQ (reference sequence). The CDR3 protein is CASSLILAGVFSTDTQYF. In DNA, the CDR3 is TGTGCCAGCAGCTTAATTCTAGCGGGGGTGTTTAGCACAGATACGCAGTATTTT.

The chain has TRBV5-1 and TRBJ2-2; 10 bases map to TRBD1. The CDR3 totals 17 residues. Germline loops: CDR1 SGHRS, CDR2 YFSETQ. J was trimmed by 2 bases and V by 4 bases; bases with no gene match: 8. CDR3 residues: CASSQTRTGGNTGELFF. The CDR3 DNA follows: TGCGCCAGCAGCCAGACGCGGACAGGGGGAAACACCGGGGAGCTGTTTTTT.

This sequence joins TRBV5-6 and TRBJ1-1; TRBD1 agrees at 10 bases. CDR1 is SGHDT and CDR2 is YYEEEE in the germline V gene. V was pared by 3 bases and J by 5 bases, with 4 bases of the junction left unmatched. This CDR3 is 14 amino acids long. The CDR3 spells CASSYDRGRTEAFF. The CDR3, as DNA: TGTGCCAGCAGCTACGACAGGGGGCGTACTGAAGCTTTCTTT.

DNA of the CDR3: TGTGCCAGTAGTCCTAGCGGGGGGGCCTTAGATACGCAGTATTTT. Protein: CASSPSGGALDTQYF. The rearrangement uses TRBV19 and TRBJ2-3, with 12 bases fitting TRBD2. Germline loops: CDR1 LNHDA, CDR2 SQIVND (reference sequence). CDR3 length equals 15 residues. Unmatched junction bases numbered 5, after V lost 5 bases and J lost 5 bases.

The chain carries TRBV11-2 and TRBJ2-2, with TRBD2 as a possible D gene (6 bases). In germline, CDR1 is SGHAT, CDR2 FQNNGV. Between the trimmed V and J ends, which lost 4 bases and 7 bases, there was a span of 13 bases. The CDR3 has 14 residues. CDR3 sequence (DNA): TGTGCCAGCAGCTCCCTGCGGGGTAACGGGGAGCTGTTTTTT. Amino acid sequence: CASSSLRGNGELFF.

CDR3 amino acids: CASSQMERTEAFF. The CDR3 DNA is TGCGCCAGCAGCCAAATGGAGAGGACTGAAGCTTTCTTT. The chain links TRBV4-3 to TRBJ1-1, with unresolved D. V was cut by 2 bases and J by 5 bases, with 9 bases left in between. CDR3 length equals 13 residues. CDR1 LGHNA and CDR2 YSLEER come from the germline V gene.

J is TRBJ2-3 and V is TRBV9; D possibly corresponds to TRBD2 (6 bases). The length of the CDR3 is 14 residues. The germline V gene has CDR1 SGDLS and CDR2 YYNGEE. The V end was cut by 0 bases, the J end by 1 base, with 6 bases between. CDR3 loop: CASSVASGTDTQYF. CDR3 bases: TGTGCCAGCAGCGTAGCTAGCGGCACAGATACGCAGTATTTT.

Only one count was recorded for this clone. The chain links TRBV6-5 to TRBJ2-5, with D tentatively TRBD2 (5 bases). The germline V gene has CDR1 MNHEY and CDR2 SVGAGI. The V gene lost 5 bases and the J gene lost 2 bases, with 15 bases spanning the gap. The CDR3 covers 15 residues. The CDR3 here is CASSRTLAEQETQYF. The CDR3 bases are TGTGCCAGCAGTAGAACTCTAGCTGAGCAAGAGACCCAGTACTTC.

This clone is medium-sized (0.01 to 0.1%) within its sample. The chain uses TRBV7-2 and TRBJ1-1; possible D gene TRBD1, 6 bases. V shed 7 bases and J shed 1 base, with 10 bases lying between them. The CDR3 covers 13 residues. The germline gives CDR1 SGHTA, CDR2 FQGNSA. The DNA of the CDR3 is TGTGCCAGCAACTGGGGGCCGAACACTGAAGCTTTCTTT. Its protein product is CASNWGPNTEAFF.

The chain employs TRBV2 and TRBJ2-6, with 8 positions matching TRBD1. This CDR3 contains 17 residues. Germline values: CDR1 SNHLY, CDR2 FYNNEI. V trimming: 7 bases; J trimming: 3 bases; junction bases outside the gene matches: 11. The CDR3 nucleotides read TGTGCCAGCATCCCGGGGACAGGTGTATTTGGGGCCAACGTCCTGACTTTC. Protein product: CASIPGTGVFGANVLTF.

This sequence joins TRBV7-8 and TRBJ1-5; D call uncertain. The V end lost 1 base, the J end lost 2 bases, and 12 bases lay between the germline ends. The germline CDR1 and CDR2 sequences are SGHVS and FQNEAQ. The CDR3 runs 16 residues. The CDR3 region has the DNA TGTGCCAGCAGCTTAGGAGGGAGAAACGGCAATCAGCCCCAGCATTTT. It specifies CASSLGGRNGNQPQHF. The full variable domain, completed using reference TRBV7-8 and TRBJ1-5, is GAGVSQSPRYKVAKRGQDVALRCDPISGHVSLFWYQQALGQGPEFLTYFQNEAQLDKSGLPSDRFFAERPEGSVSTLKIQRTQQEDSAVYLCASSLGGRNGNQPQHFGDGTRLSIL.

The chain links TRBV6-5 to TRBJ2-5, with D tentatively TRBD2 (6 bases). The CDR3 has 14 amino acids. With 6 bases removed from V and 1 base from J, the gap between germline ends came to 12 bases. The germline V gene encodes CDR1 MNHEY and CDR2 SVGAGI. CDR3 residues: CASRRSGLQETQYF. Written as DNA, the CDR3 is TGTGCCAGCAGGAGATCGGGACTCCAAGAGACCCAGTACTTC.

This clone occurred once. The rearrangement uses TRBV25-1 and TRBJ2-2, with D possibly being TRBD2 (5 bases). The ends were cut back, 5 bases at V and 8 bases at J, with 27 bases in the middle. The length of the CDR3 is 18 residues. Looked up from germline, CDR1 is MGHDK and CDR2 is SYGVNS. CDR3 loop: CASSLRYSGLAEGGELFF. CDR3 DNA sequence: TGTGCCAGCAGTCTACGCTACAGTGGCCTCGCTGAGGGAGGGGAGCTGTTTTTT.

The rearrangement uses TRBV7-9 and TRBJ2-5; TRBD1 aligns across 8 bases. This CDR3 region has 15 residues. The germline V gene encodes CDR1 SEHNR and CDR2 FQNEAQ (reference sequence). The V segment lost 1 base and the J segment 2 bases; nucleotides outside the gene matches: 3. In nucleotides, the CDR3 is TGTGCCAGCAGCTTAGGGACAGGGTTTCAAGAGACCCAGTACTTC. It translates to CASSLGTGFQETQYF. The full variable domain, with the rest looked up from reference TRBV7-9 and TRBJ2-5, is DTGVSQNPRHKITKRGQNVTFRCDPISEHNRLYWYRQTLGQGPEFLTYFQNEAQLEKSRLLSDRFSAERPKGSFSTLEIQRTEQGDSAMYLCASSLGTGFQETQYFGPGTRLLVL.

The chain combines TRBV5-5 with TRBJ2-3, with 13 bases identical to TRBD2. Trimming removed 0 bases from V and 2 bases from J; junction bases left unmatched: 3. This CDR3 is built from 17 residues. Germline V gene lookup returns CDR1 SGHKS and CDR2 YYEKEE (reference sequence). The CDR3 region is CASSLGGLAGLTDTQYF. CDR3 nucleotide sequence: TGTGCCAGCAGCTTGGGGGGACTAGCGGGGCTCACAGATACGCAGTATTTT. Full variable domain (outside the CDR3, taken from reference TRBV5-5 and TRBJ2-3): DAGVTQSPTHLIKTRGQQVTLRCSPISGHKSVSWYQQVLGQGPQFIFQYYEKEERGRGNFPDRFSARQFPNYSSELNVNALLLGDSALYLCASSLGGLAGLTDTQYFGPGTRLTVL.

This chain links TRBV9 with TRBJ2-5; 9 nucleotides match TRBD2. The CDR3 contains 15 residues. Trimming at V came to 0 bases and at J to 4 bases, leaving 4 bases not matched to a gene. Germline V gives CDR1 SGDLS, CDR2 YYNGEE. CDR3 loop: CASSVVGGRAETQYF. The CDR3 region has the DNA TGTGCCAGCAGCGTAGTTGGCGGGAGGGCAGAGACCCAGTACTTC.

The V gene is TRBV4-1, the J gene TRBJ2-1; no clear D gene. The CDR3 is 16 amino acids. The germline V gene has CDR1 MGHRA and CDR2 YSYEKL. Trimming pared 0 bases from V and 0 bases from J, leaving 9 bases between. The CDR3 coding sequence is TGCGCCAGCAGCCAAGAGGGCGTTTCCTCCTACAATGAGCAGTTCTTC. Protein: CASSQEGVSSYNEQFF.

V usage is TRBV27 and J usage is TRBJ1-2; 7 bases match TRBD1. The CDR3 covers 13 residues. Germline values: CDR1 MNHEY, CDR2 SMNVEV (reference sequence). V lost 6 bases, J lost 7 bases, and 8 bases stayed unmatched. In nucleotides, the CDR3 is TGTGCCAGCAGCAACGACAGGGTACGTGGCTACACCTTC. It encodes CASSNDRVRGYTF.

This clone was counted once. The rearrangement joins TRBV19 to TRBJ1-2; 7 nucleotides match TRBD1. The J segment lost 6 bases and the V segment lost 2 bases, leaving 6 bases of the junction unmatched. From germline, CDR1 is LNHDA and CDR2 SQIVND (reference sequence). This CDR3 is 14 amino acids long. CDR3 DNA sequence: TGTGCCAGTAGTATAATTGACAGGGTCGATGGCTACACCTTC. Translation gives CASSIIDRVDGYTF.

V and J are TRBV7-9 and TRBJ2-6; D not resolved. Trimming removed 3 bases from V and 0 bases from J, with 6 bases in between. This CDR3 has 15 residues. Germline V CDR1 and CDR2: SEHNR, FQNEAQ (reference sequence). CDR3 loop: CASSLAFSGANVLTF. As DNA, the CDR3 is TGTGCCAGCAGCTTGGCCTTCTCTGGGGCCAACGTCCTGACTTTC.

V gene TRBV7-9 combines with J gene TRBJ2-2, with TRBD2 matching over 11 bases. CDR1 SEHNR and CDR2 FQNEAQ come from the germline V gene (reference sequence). V shed 0 bases, J shed 7 bases, and the junction held 7 bases outside the gene matches. The CDR3 spans 17 residues. The CDR3, as DNA: TGTGCCAGCAGCTTAGCGCTGGTACTAGCGGGAGACGGGGAGCTGTTTTTT. Its protein is CASSLALVLAGDGELFF.

The rearrangement joins TRBV5-1 to TRBJ2-7; 7 nucleotides align to TRBD2. There are 14 residues in the CDR3. Germline trimming cut 4 bases from V and 6 bases from J; bases unmatched to any gene: 10. Per the germline V gene, CDR1 is SGHRS and CDR2 is YFSETQ. In nucleotides, the CDR3 is TGCGCCAGCAGCGCCACTGGACTAGTTCGCGAGCAGTACTTC. This encodes CASSATGLVREQYF.

The V call is TRBV11-2, the J call TRBJ2-1; 9 bases map to TRBD2. Trimming at V came to 5 bases and at J to 5 bases, leaving 10 bases not matched to a gene. From germline, CDR1 is SGHAT and CDR2 FQNNGV. The CDR3 consists of 16 residues. CDR3 sequence: CASSARASGVNNEQFF. The CDR3 DNA sequence: TGTGCCAGCAGCGCCAGGGCTAGCGGGGTAAACAATGAGCAGTTCTTC.

V gene TRBV6-5 combines with J gene TRBJ2-7; D unresolved. Germline CDR1 is MNHEY and CDR2 is SVGAGI. The CDR3 has 14 residues. The V gene lost 2 bases and the J gene lost 0 bases, with 8 bases spanning the gap. CDR3 residues: CASSYPTSSYEQYF. The CDR3 DNA follows: TGTGCCAGCAGTTACCCCACGAGCTCCTACGAGCAGTACTTC.